This passage covers 17 T cell receptor beta chains from one sample sequenced in a study of CD8 T cells in Susac syndrome. RNA, at roughly 0.45 to 1 ug, was reverse transcribed with random hexamers. TCRdb redid the calling of the immunoSEQ multiplex PCR reads with MiXCR, one entry per CDR3 protein. The sample includes approximately 230,000 distinct CDR3 sequences, just under 95% of them seen just once. The sample comprised CD4+ T cells from PBMCs. The origin of the receptors is a human donor with multiple sclerosis.

The rearrangement joins TRBV18 to TRBJ1-1, with unresolved D. This CDR3 contains 13 residues. Per the germline V gene, CDR1 is KGHSH and CDR2 is LQKENI. The germline V and J ends were trimmed by 3 bases and 2 bases, with 7 bases remaining between them. In DNA, the CDR3 is TGTGCCAGCTCACCCTCACAAAACACTGAAGCTTTCTTT. Its translation: CASSPSQNTEAFF.

The chain has TRBV28 and TRBJ2-3; 7 bases are shared with TRBD2. Germline trimming cut 1 base from V and 4 bases from J; bases unmatched to any gene: 2. This CDR3 has 14 residues. The V gene's germline CDR1 is MDHEN and CDR2 SYDVKM. The CDR3 DNA sequence: TGTGCCAGCAGTTTATATGGGGGGGCAGATACGCAGTATTTT. It codes for CASSLYGGADTQYF. The full variable domain, in which reference TRBV28 and TRBJ2-3 provide the parts outside the CDR3, is DVKVTQSSRYLVKRTGEKVFLECVQDMDHENMFWYRQDPGLGLRLIYFSYDVKMKEKGDIPEGYSVSREKKERFSLILESASTNQTSMYLCASSLYGGADTQYFGPGTRLTVL.

The CDR3 coding sequence is TGCGCCAGCAGCCTGGGACCGCCGGGGGGTAACTATGGCTACACCTTC. As protein: CASSLGPPGGNYGYTF. This rearrangement joins TRBV5-1 to TRBJ1-2; D may be TRBD1 (5 bases). Germline assignment: CDR1 SGHRS and CDR2 YFSETQ. Deletions cut 4 bases from V and 1 base from J, with 17 bases between. The CDR3 contains 16 residues.

The V and J genes are TRBV11-2 and TRBJ2-7; possibly TRBD1 for D (5 bases). The CDR3 spans 14 residues. V lost 1 base and J lost 5, with 12 bases in between. Germline V CDR1 and CDR2: SGHAT, FQNNGV. The CDR3 is CASSLAAGIHEQYF. The CDR3, as DNA: TGTGCCAGCAGCTTAGCGGCAGGGATCCACGAGCAGTACTTC.

The chain carries TRBV5-1 and TRBJ2-5, with 7 bases matching TRBD1. J gave up 2 bases and V 4 bases, and 2 bases lay outside the gene matches. The germline V gene encodes CDR1 SGHRS and CDR2 YFSETQ. The CDR3 runs to 13 residues. CDR3: CASSKTGQETQYF. For the CDR3, the DNA is TGCGCCAGCAGCAAGACAGGGCAAGAGACCCAGTACTTC.

The V and J genes are TRBV2 and TRBJ2-6; D gene unclear. Per germline, CDR1 SNHLY and CDR2 FYNNEI. V lost 7 bases and J 0 bases, leaving 10 bases between the germline ends. The CDR3 runs to 15 residues. CDR3 coding DNA: TGTGCCAGCAACAAGCAGGACTCTGGGGCCAACGTCCTGACTTTC. It specifies CASNKQDSGANVLTF. The full variable domain, rest sourced from reference TRBV2 and TRBJ2-6, is EPEVTQTPSHQVTQMGQEVILRCVPISNHLYFYWYRQILGQKVEFLVSFYNNEISEKSEIFDDQFSVERPDGSNFTLKIRSTKLEDSAMYFCASNKQDSGANVLTFGAGSRLTVL.

The chain couples TRBV19 to TRBJ2-6; D call uncertain. The CDR3 extends over 13 amino acids. Germline CDR1 is LNHDA and CDR2 is SQIVND (reference sequence). With 8 bases removed from V and 0 bases from J, the gap between germline ends came to 5 bases. In nucleotides, the CDR3 is TGTGCCAGTGCTTACTCTGGGGCCAACGTCCTGACTTTC. This codes for CASAYSGANVLTF. The full variable domain, rest sourced from reference TRBV19 and TRBJ2-6, is DGGITQSPKYLFRKEGQNVTLSCEQNLNHDAMYWYRQDPGQGLRLIYYSQIVNDFQKGDIAEGYSVSREKKESFPLTVTSAQKNPTAFYLCASAYSGANVLTFGAGSRLTVL.

The V gene is TRBV10-3, the J gene TRBJ1-2, with 7 bases lining up with TRBD1. The CDR3 loop spans 14 amino acids. V shed 0 bases and J 3 bases; nucleotides not matched to a gene: 1. Germline values: CDR1 ENHRY, CDR2 SYGVKD. In nucleotides, the CDR3 is TGTGCCATCAGTGAGTCGACAGGGTACTATGGCTACACCTTC. It translates to CAISESTGYYGYTF.

V usage is TRBV6-1 and J usage is TRBJ1-2, with 7 bases aligning to TRBD1. Per the germline V gene, CDR1 is MNHNS and CDR2 is SASEGT. CDR3 length equals 14 residues. V lost 6 bases, J lost 4 bases, and 8 bases stayed unmatched. The CDR3 is CASSGLQGSYGYTF. CDR3 in DNA: TGTGCCAGCAGCGGACTACAGGGGAGCTATGGCTACACCTTC.

The chain uses TRBV12-3 or TRBV12-4 and TRBJ1-1; unclear D gene. The germline V and J ends were trimmed by 3 bases and 6 bases, with 5 bases remaining between them. The CDR3 has 11 amino acids. In DNA form, the CDR3 reads TGTGCCAGCAGTTTCGGGCCTGAAGCTTTCTTT. Its translation is CASSFGPEAFF.

The gene calls are TRBV29-1 and TRBJ1-2; possibly TRBD1 for D (5 bases). Per germline, CDR1 SQVTM and CDR2 ANQGSEA. V was trimmed by 5 bases and J by 14 bases, leaving 15 bases between them. The CDR3 spans 10 residues. The CDR3 sequence is CSVFFGTWTF. Written as DNA, the CDR3 is TGCAGCGTTTTTTTTGGGACTTGGACCTTC.

This chain links TRBV9 with TRBJ2-1, with D perhaps TRBD2 (6 bases). The V and J ends lost 4 bases and 0 bases respectively, with 20 bases between them. This CDR3 is 18 amino acids long. Germline-derived CDR1 and CDR2 are SGDLS and YYNGEE. The CDR3 here is CASSPKIGLSTSYNEQFF. The CDR3 coding sequence is TGTGCCAGCAGCCCGAAAATAGGACTATCTACCTCCTACAATGAGCAGTTCTTC. Together with reference TRBV9 and TRBJ2-1, the CDR3 gives the full variable domain: DSGVTQTPKHLITATGQRVTLRCSPRSGDLSVYWYQQSLDQGLQFLIQYYNGEERAKGNILERFSAQQFPDLHSELNLSSLELGDSALYFCASSPKIGLSTSYNEQFFGPGTRLTVL.

The chain links TRBV5-4 to TRBJ2-5, with D possibly TRBD1 on 5 matching bases. V was cut by 4 bases and J by 5 bases, with 21 bases left in between. CDR3 length equals 16 residues. The V gene's germline CDR1 is SGHNT and CDR2 YYREEE (reference sequence). CDR3 sequence (DNA): TGTGCCAGCAGCCTCCCCGGAAGGCCAGGGATGGAGACCCAGTACTTC. Translated: CASSLPGRPGMETQYF. The full variable domain, rest sourced from reference TRBV5-4 and TRBJ2-5, is ETGVTQSPTHLIKTRGQQVTLRCSSQSGHNTVSWYQQALGQGPQFIFQYYREEENGRGNFPPRFSGLQFPNYSSELNVNALELDDSALYLCASSLPGRPGMETQYFGPGTRLLVL.

The chain joins TRBV11-1 to TRBJ2-7, with D maybe TRBD1 (5 bases). Germline lookup yields CDR1 SGHAT and CDR2 FQDESV (reference sequence). The V gene lost 5 bases and the J gene lost 4 bases, with 12 bases spanning the gap. The CDR3 covers 13 residues. In nucleotides, the CDR3 is TGTGCCAGCAGCAAAAGGCCAGGGTACGAGCAGTACGTC. As protein: CASSKRPGYEQYV.

The chain's CDR3 is CASSYRNNSPLHF. The CDR3 region has the DNA TGTGCCAGCAGTTATCGCAATAATTCACCCCTCCACTTT. The chain links TRBV6-5 to TRBJ1-6; no firm D call. The V end lost 3 bases, the J end lost 5 bases, and 5 bases lay between the germline ends. The CDR3 contains 13 residues. Germline CDR1 reads MNHEY; CDR2 reads SVGAGI.

Only one count was recorded for this clonotype. The gene calls are TRBV30 and TRBJ2-2, with 8 bases aligning to TRBD1. Germline V lookup: CDR1 GTSNPN, CDR2 SVGIG (reference sequence). V gave up 0 bases and J gave up 5 bases; unmatched junction bases: 5. This CDR3 has 15 residues. The chain's CDR3 is CAWSVTGVVTGELFF. The CDR3 nucleotides read TGTGCCTGGAGTGTGACAGGGGTTGTAACCGGGGAGCTGTTTTTT.

V usage is TRBV12-3 or TRBV12-4 and J usage is TRBJ1-1, with TRBD1 matching over 8 bases. CDR3 length equals 12 residues. V was pared by 11 bases and J by 4 bases, with 6 bases of the junction left unmatched. CDR3 sequence reads: CAGTGGGTEAFF. For the CDR3, the DNA is TGTGCCGGGACAGGCGGGGGCACTGAAGCTTTCTTT.